The rows below give T cell receptor beta chains drawn from one sample of a study of blood T cell repertoires in COVID-19. Clones were read by immunoSEQ multiplex PCR, and TCRdb kept only the in-frame ones, dropping some. The data hold 350,000 to 450,000 clones, with around 87% observed a single time. The sample was PBMCs or T cells enriched from blood (not recorded which). The source of these receptors is a man between 35 and 55 years old in a cohort exposed to, infected with or recovered from COVID-19 (not recorded which). The CDR3 runs from the conserved cysteine through the conserved F or W. The D gene is left open where the match is weak. Clone size is stated in some rows and not others, as once, few, many or a class when expanded.

D: NA; V: TRBV18; size: few; J: TRBJ1-5; DNA: TGTGCCAGCTCACCACTCGGGCAGGGGAGTCAGCCCCAGCATTTT; CDR3: CASSPLGQGSQPQHF
D: TRBD2; V: TRBV5-4; size: NA; J: TRBJ2-7; DNA: TGTGCCAGCAGCTTAGAACTAGCGGGAGTGTACGAGCAGTACTTC; CDR3: CASSLELAGVYEQYF
D: NA; V: TRBV5-1; size: NA; J: TRBJ2-2; DNA: TGCGCCAGCAGCCTTACAGGGAACACCGGGGAGCTGTTTTTT; CDR3: CASSLTGNTGELFF
D: TRBD2; V: TRBV4-1; size: few; J: TRBJ2-5; DNA: TGCGCCAGCAGCCAAATCCGGGTTGGACTAGCCCAACAGACCCAGTACTTC; CDR3: CASSQIRVGLAQQTQYF
D: TRBD1; V: TRBV30; size: NA; J: TRBJ1-2; DNA: TGTGCCTGGAGTGATAAACCGGGACAGGAGATCTATGGCTACACCTTC; CDR3: CAWSDKPGQEIYGYTF
D: NA; V: TRBV4-1; size: NA; J: TRBJ1-1; DNA: TGCGCCAGCAGCCAACCTACAGGGTCGGTGAACACTGAAGCTTTCTTT; CDR3: CASSQPTGSVNTEAFF
D: NA; V: TRBV30; size: NA; J: TRBJ1-6; DNA: TGTGCCTGGAGTGTACTCACCAGAGGTTCACCCCTCCACTTT; CDR3: CAWSVLTRGSPLHF
D: TRBD1; V: TRBV28; size: NA; J: TRBJ1-5; DNA: TGTGCCAGCAGTCTCGGGACAGGTAATCGTCAGCCCCAGCATTTT; CDR3: CASSLGTGNRQPQHF
D: TRBD1; V: TRBV6-6; size: NA; J: TRBJ1-5; DNA: TGTGCCAGCAGTTACGGGGACAGCGGGTATCAGCCCCAGCATTTT; CDR3: CASSYGDSGYQPQHF
D: NA; V: TRBV24-1; size: NA; J: TRBJ1-5; DNA: TGTGCCACCAGTGACTCCGACATGATAGTCCATTTT; CDR3: CATSDSDMIVHF
D: NA; V: TRBV30; size: NA; J: TRBJ2-7; DNA: TGTGCCTGGAAAGCTAGCTCCTACGAGCAGTACTTC; CDR3: CAWKASSYEQYF
D: NA; V: TRBV24-1; size: NA; J: TRBJ2-7; DNA: TGTGCCACCAGTGACGGACAGCCCCCCTACGAGCAGTACTTC; CDR3: CATSDGQPPYEQYF
D: TRBD2; V: TRBV5-4; size: NA; J: TRBJ2-6; DNA: TGTGCCAGCAGTCTACCGGGACTAGCGGGATCTGGGGCCAACGTCCTGACTTTC; CDR3: CASSLPGLAGSGANVLTF
D: NA; V: TRBV12-3/TRBV12-4; size: NA; J: TRBJ1-2; DNA: TGTGCCAGCAGTTTAGAGCAGGTCCGCACCTTC; CDR3: CASSLEQVRTF
D: TRBD2; V: TRBV7-2; size: NA; J: TRBJ2-3; DNA: TGTGCCAGCAGCTTAGACCCCGGACTTTTGCGGGAGAAGGGAGATACGCAGTATTTT; CDR3: CASSLDPGLLREKGDTQYF
D: TRBD1; V: TRBV28; size: NA; J: TRBJ1-2; DNA: TGTGCCAGCAATCTACAGGGGGTCGGCTATGGCTACACCTTC; CDR3: CASNLQGVGYGYTF
D: NA; V: TRBV6-5; size: NA; J: TRBJ1-2; DNA: TGTGCCAGCAGTTACTCGAAAGGGGGAGGCTACACCTTC; CDR3: CASSYSKGGGYTF
D: TRBD2; V: TRBV27; size: few; J: TRBJ2-1; DNA: TGTGCCAGCAGTTCGGGCGGGAGGACGGGTGAGCAGTTCTTC; CDR3: CASSSGGRTGEQFF
D: TRBD1; V: TRBV6-5; size: NA; J: TRBJ1-2; DNA: TGTGCCAGCAGTTACGGGGACAGGGGTTCCAAGGGCTACACCTTC; CDR3: CASSYGDRGSKGYTF
D: NA; V: TRBV5-6; size: NA; J: TRBJ1-2; DNA: TGTGCCAGCAGCTTGGCAAGACTGGGTGGCTACACCTTC; CDR3: CASSLARLGGYTF
D: TRBD2; V: TRBV7-2; size: NA; J: TRBJ2-5; DNA: TGTGCCAGCAGCTTAGTTGGACTAGCGGGAGCAGAGACCCAGTACTTC; CDR3: CASSLVGLAGAETQYF
D: NA; V: TRBV7-9; size: NA; J: TRBJ2-1; DNA: TGTGCCAGCAGCCGGGACATCTACAATGAGCAGTTCTTC; CDR3: CASSRDIYNEQFF